This section outlines one T cell receptor beta chain sequence together with its context. The target antigen is unknown. The sample is drawn from a study of graft-versus-host responses after intestinal transplantation. As for the study in general: Each transplant was multivisceral, liver-intestinal, or isolated intestinal. All recipients were given anti-thymocyte globulin induction, and tacrolimus and steroids were then administered for approximately 3 years. Study outcomes and limitations: Circulating GvH clones peaking coincided with falling HvG clones soon after transplant.

Data came from immunoSEQ multiplex PCR; TCRdb stores just in-frame clones and leaves some out. The data hold 95,000 to 110,000 clones, with about nine tenths observed a single time. The CDR3 covers 14 residues. The V gene's germline CDR1 is SGHRS and CDR2 YFSETQ. Deletions cut 6 bases from V and 1 base from J, with 11 bases between. The gene calls are TRBV5-1 and TRBJ2-4; D unclear. The receptor's source is a human donor who was the organ donor for an intestinal transplant. Sequencing used unstimulated CD4+ T cells sorted from spleen or lymph node cells, obtained before transplant. In DNA, the CDR3 is TGCGCCAGCAACGAGTCACGGGCCAAAAACATTCAGTACTTC. Its translation: CASNESRAKNIQYF.